This T cell receptor (beta chain) was captured by sequencing in a study of cytomegalovirus exposure and HLA in healthy donors. The primer mix had 60 Vbeta and 13 Jbeta primers. The assay was immunoSEQ multiplex PCR, and TCRdb's table has in-frame clones only and misses some. The sample lists about 43,000 clones, around 65% occurring once. On this clone: Its target is not known.

Trimming stripped 4 bases from V and 7 bases from J, with 15 bases between. The CDR3 extends over 13 amino acids. In germline, CDR1 is SGHRS, CDR2 YFSETQ. Overall study results and limits: Common viral pathogens were later found to be apparently linked to several of the most significant clusters. Most TCR beta V segments were productive about 90% or about 30% of the time in an earlier analysis. In vitro work confirmed that a few CMV-associated chains recognize CMV antigens. Researchers catalogued 160 or so TCR beta chains as cytomegalovirus-associated.

This receptor was taken from a human donor in good health. The sample was PBMCs. The chain uses TRBV5-1 and TRBJ2-7; possibly TRBD2 for D (5 bases). This CDR3 is CASSTGLNLEQYF. The CDR3 coding sequence is TGCGCCAGCAGCACGGGATTGAATTTGGAGCAGTACTTC.